Listed below are T cell receptor beta chains from one sample, sequenced in a study of T cell responses to AZD1222 COVID-19 vaccine. Generated by immunoSEQ multiplex PCR, the TCRdb table keeps only in-frame clones and is missing some. This table holds 210,000 or so clones, approximately 94% found once. Sequenced material: peripheral blood, taken on day 0 of MenACWY control vaccination. All receptors derive from an adult in good health. CDR3s include the opening cysteine and the closing phenylalanine or tryptophan. D genes are given only for firm matches. Where a row states a size, it is once, few, many or the class of an expanded clone; other rows omit it.

D	size	V	J	CDR3
.	.	TRBV7-3	TRBJ1-6	CASSLGVGSPLHF
.	.	TRBV6-5	TRBJ2-1	CASSLDGSPYNEQFF
TRBD1	.	TRBV10-1	TRBJ2-7	CASSVRDSSYEQYF
.	.	TRBV28	TRBJ1-1	CASSPTGGRTEAFF
TRBD1	.	TRBV5-6	TRBJ1-2	CASGRDRVFGYTF
.	.	TRBV7-2	TRBJ1-2	CASSLGDSATAGYTF
.	.	TRBV5-8	TRBJ1-5	CASSAGSGNQPQHF
TRBD1	.	TRBV27	TRBJ2-1	CASSLGQAAYNEQFF
TRBD1	.	TRBV19	TRBJ1-4	CASKEGARNEKLFF
TRBD1	.	TRBV10-3	TRBJ1-2	CAITDRENNGYTF
.	.	TRBV11-2	TRBJ1-2	CASSLDRGGFYGYTF
.	.	TRBV6-5	TRBJ1-1	CASSSDSMNTEAFF
.	.	TRBV5-5	TRBJ1-5	CASSLVVVNQPQHF
.	.	TRBV7-9	TRBJ1-1	CASSLEGAGNTEAFF
.	.	TRBV7-9	TRBJ2-3	CASTLSVADTQYF
TRBD1	.	TRBV10-3	TRBJ1-1	CAISDPGQLNTEAFF
.	.	TRBV3-1/TRBV3-2	TRBJ1-2	CASSLWTIRDYTF
.	.	TRBV6-2/TRBV6-3	TRBJ1-1	CASSSQVGGGATEAFF
.	.	TRBV7-6	TRBJ1-4	CASSTRGRLNEKLFF
.	.	TRBV30	TRBJ2-7	CAGAISSYEQYF
.	few	TRBV11-2	TRBJ1-1	CASRDIQGYTEAFF
TRBD2	.	TRBV9	TRBJ2-5	CASSEGLAGGYQETQYF
.	.	TRBV18	TRBJ1-2	CASSPGVIDYGYTF
.	.	TRBV28	TRBJ1-1	CASSTPGGASEAFF
TRBD1	.	TRBV7-3	TRBJ2-3	CASSVGQLDTQYF
TRBD2	.	TRBV14	TRBJ2-7	CASSLLAGKSSYEQYF
.	.	TRBV18	TRBJ1-2	CASSPSRSPGYTF
TRBD1	once	TRBV7-2	TRBJ1-5	CASSIYPGQGNQPQHF
.	.	TRBV29-1	TRBJ1-1	CSVVLRGGDTEAFF
.	.	TRBV5-1	TRBJ1-6	CASSVKGGSPLHF
.	.	TRBV28	TRBJ1-4	CAIQGESNEKLFF
.	.	TRBV6-5	TRBJ1-2	CAIRAHGHGYTF
.	.	TRBV7-9	TRBJ1-1	CASSLITEAFF
.	.	TRBV18	TRBJ2-1	CASSPSGVRNEQFF
.	.	TRBV3-1/TRBV3-2	TRBJ1-5	CASSQVWGGNQPQHF
.	.	TRBV6-6	TRBJ2-5	CASRTAGTGGETQYF